This passage covers 30 T cell receptor delta chains from one sample sequenced in a study of Vδ1+ human thymocytes. General observations from the study: In the thymus, TRG and TRD repertoires looked highly polyclonal with Gaussian CDR3 lengths.

Extracted RNA was reverse transcribed into cDNA. Pooled V-gene forward primers with one constant-region reverse primer generated the CDR3 amplicons by multiplex PCR. TCRdb redid the clone calls on the multiplex PCR reads with CATT. The repertoire has about 75,000 delta-chain clones, about 35% of them found once; the top ten carry about 0.24%. No antigens are known for them. Sequenced material: Vdelta1+ gamma-delta thymocytes from the thymus. Documented subset: FACS-sorted CD3+ TCRalphabeta- TCRVdelta1+ TCRVdelta2- thymocytes. Receptor source: a boy under two years old who had congenital heart surgery.

The chain couples TRDV1 to TRDJ1, with D possibly TRDD3 on 6 matching bases. The CDR3 is 17 amino acids. The V end was cut by 0 bases, the J end by 1 base, with 15 bases between. CDR1 and CDR2 from the germline V gene are TSWWSYY and QGS. The CDR3 DNA is TGTGCTCTTGGGGAACTCTGGGGCCCCAAGGGCACCGATAAACTCATCTTT. Its protein is CALGELWGPKGTDKLIF.

The chain employs TRDV1 and TRDJ1; possibly TRDD3 for D (6 bases). There are 19 residues in the CDR3. Deletions cut 0 bases from V and 4 bases from J, with 24 bases between. Germline V gene lookup returns CDR1 TSWWSYY and CDR2 QGS. The chain's CDR3 is CALGELAIGDSIGVDKLIF. In nucleotides, the CDR3 is TGTGCTCTTGGGGAACTAGCCATTGGGGATTCGATCGGGGTCGATAAACTCATCTTT.

The chain joins TRDV1 to TRDJ1; 13 nucleotides line up with TRDD3. The germline CDR1 and CDR2 sequences are TSWWSYY and QGS. V lost 0 bases and J lost 0; bases outside the gene matches: 25. CDR3 size: 25 residues. This chain's CDR3 is CALGELSYLRIPCTGGYGDTDKLIF. Here the CDR3 DNA reads TGTGCTCTTGGGGAACTCTCGTACCTACGCATCCCTTGTACTGGGGGATACGGAGACACCGATAAACTCATCTTT.

The chain combines TRDV1 with TRDJ1; a possible D gene is TRDD3 (6 bases). The CDR3 is made up of 19 amino acids. Germline assignment: CDR1 TSWWSYY and CDR2 QGS. V was clipped by 6 bases and J by 7 bases, with 33 bases between them. DNA of the CDR3: TGTGCTCTTGGTCTCGACCCTGGGGCCTACTACTGGGCCCCGATTAAACTCATCTTT. Translating gives CALGLDPGAYYWAPIKLIF.

This chain joins TRDV1 and TRDJ1, with 9 nucleotides matching TRDD3. V shed 9 bases, J shed 7 bases, and the junction held 36 bases outside the gene matches. The CDR3 contains 22 residues. The germline CDR1 and CDR2 sequences are TSWWSYY and QGS. CDR3: CALGPQGLLTAGGFLERGKLIF. CDR3 sequence (DNA): TGTGCTCTCGGGCCGCAAGGCCTTCTCACGGCTGGGGGATTCCTTGAAAGGGGTAAACTCATCTTT.

In this sample, this clone turned up a few times. V gene TRDV1 combines with J gene TRDJ1, with D maybe TRDD3 (6 bases). Trimming removed 1 base at V and 0 bases at J, with 18 bases between. This CDR3 region has 18 residues. From germline, CDR1 is TSWWSYY and CDR2 QGS. The CDR3 reads CALGEPSGEHFYTDKLIF. The DNA of the CDR3 is TGTGCTCTTGGGGAACCTTCGGGGGAACATTTCTACACCGATAAACTCATCTTT.

Details on this clone: The same CDR3 can be traced to other DNA sequences in this sample. The chain combines TRDV1 with TRDJ1; 8 bases line up with TRDD3. Looked up from germline, CDR1 is TSWWSYY and CDR2 is QGS. The J segment lost 5 bases and the V segment lost 0 bases, leaving 17 bases of the junction unmatched. This CDR3 has 19 amino acids. DNA of the CDR3: TGTGCTCTTGGGGAACTCCCTTCCCGCGTGGGATACGCCCCTGATAAACTCATCTTT. Protein product: CALGELPSRVGYAPDKLIF.

V usage is TRDV2 and J usage is TRDJ3; TRDD3 aligns across 7 bases. The V segment lost 3 bases and the J segment 2 bases; nucleotides outside the gene matches: 12. The CDR3 has 19 residues. CDR1 and CDR2 from the germline V gene are GEAIGNYY and EKD. The CDR3 DNA is TGTGCCTGTGACGTCCTATGGGGGACCAAAACCTGGGACACCCGACAGATGTTTTTC. It specifies CACDVLWGTKTWDTRQMFF.

This clone appeared a few times. The chain carries TRDV1 and TRDJ1; D may be TRDD2 (9 bases). This CDR3 has 21 residues. The V gene's germline CDR1 is TSWWSYY and CDR2 QGS. Deletions cut 3 bases from V and 0 bases from J, with 29 bases between. The DNA for the CDR3 is TGTGCTCTTGGGGATGGCCTTCCTACTACGACTGGGGGTTCGTACACCGATAAACTCATCTTT. It specifies CALGDGLPTTTGGSYTDKLIF.

The V call is TRDV1, the J call TRDJ1; 7 bases map to TRDD3. This CDR3 is 20 amino acids long. The V gene's germline CDR1 is TSWWSYY and CDR2 QGS. Germline trimming cut 0 bases from V and 0 bases from J; bases unmatched to any gene: 16. The CDR3 DNA reads TGTGCTCTTGGGGAACTCCCTGGTGTCGGGGGGATTGTGTACACCGATAAACTCATCTTT. This sequence encodes CALGELPGVGGIVYTDKLIF.

The rearrangement joins TRDV1 to TRDJ1; 7 bases are shared with TRDD3. The CDR3 has 16 residues. Losses at the gene ends were 8 bases for V and 2 bases for J; bases not matched to a gene: 14. Germline CDR1 is TSWWSYY and CDR2 is QGS. The CDR3 here is CALIDYELGITDKLIF. The DNA for the CDR3 is TGTGCTCTTATTGACTACGAACTGGGGATAACCGATAAACTCATCTTT.

The gene calls are TRDV1 and TRDJ1; D is possibly TRDD2 or TRDD3 (5 bases each). Germline CDR1 TSWWSYY, CDR2 QGS. Trimming cost V 3 bases and J 11 bases, with 25 bases left between them. There are 16 residues in the CDR3. The CDR3 DNA is TGTGCTCTTGGGGACCCTCCGTCTTCCCGGCTCTTGGGGCTCATCTTT. Amino acids: CALGDPPSSRLLGLIF.

The chain joins TRDV1 to TRDJ1, with 10 bases that match TRDD3. This CDR3 spans 19 amino acids. Germline loops: CDR1 TSWWSYY, CDR2 QGS. V was clipped by 5 bases and J by 3 bases; unmatched bases: 18. The DNA for the CDR3 is TGTGCTCTTGGGCCCCGTCCCTACGTTGGGGGATACTTCTCCGATAAACTCATCTTT. Translated, it gives CALGPRPYVGGYFSDKLIF.

V is TRDV1 and J is TRDJ1; D remains ambiguous. Germline V gene sequence: CDR1 TSWWSYY, CDR2 QGS. CDR3 length equals 18 residues. Trimming shortened V by 0 bases and J by 0 bases, and 17 bases separated the two germline ends. CDR3 residues: CALGELEWLAPYTDKLIF. The CDR3 bases are TGTGCTCTTGGGGAACTAGAGTGGCTGGCCCCGTACACCGATAAACTCATCTTT.

This clone was counted at least ten times. J is TRDJ1 and V is TRDV2; 11 bases agree with TRDD3. The trim removed 0 bases at V and 1 base at J, leaving 3 bases unmatched. CDR1 and CDR2 (germline): GEAIGNYY, EKD. The CDR3 totals 16 residues. The CDR3 DNA sequence: TGTGCCTGTGACACCGGATGGGGGATACGCACCGATAAACTCATCTTT. Translation: CACDTGWGIRTDKLIF.

This clone was picked up a small number of times. This chain uses TRDV1 with TRDJ1; 11 bases are shared with TRDD3. The CDR3 length is 21 residues. V lost 5 bases and J lost 7; bases outside the gene matches: 27. Germline CDR1 TSWWSYY, CDR2 QGS. CDR3 in amino acids: CALGPDSHVLGDSPESGKLIF. The CDR3 DNA reads as TGTGCTCTTGGGCCCGATTCCCACGTACTGGGGGATAGCCCCGAAAGCGGTAAACTCATCTTT.

This clone was seen a handful of times. The chain employs TRDV1 and TRDJ1, with 7 bases identical to TRDD2. There are 21 residues in the CDR3. CDR1 is TSWWSYY, CDR2 QGS, per germline. V gave up 0 bases and J gave up 0 bases; unmatched junction bases: 19. The CDR3: CALGELTPISYAGPHTDKLIF. For the CDR3, the DNA is TGTGCTCTTGGGGAACTGACCCCCATTTCCTACGCGGGGCCACACACCGATAAACTCATCTTT.

This clone was picked up one time. This chain links TRDV1 with TRDJ1, with 11 bases that match TRDD3. J gave up 1 base and V 4 bases, and 26 bases lay outside the gene matches. The CDR3 consists of 23 residues. The germline CDR1 and CDR2 sequences are TSWWSYY and QGS. The CDR3 nucleotides read TGTGCTCTTGGGGCCGGCCTTGCCGACTTTGGGGGATACGGTTCCCGGTTCACCGATAAACTCATCTTT. Protein: CALGAGLADFGGYGSRFTDKLIF.

Comments on this clone: Other DNA sequences in the same sample also yield this CDR3. The genes are TRDV1 and TRDJ1; TRDD3 aligns across 9 bases. V gave up 2 bases and J gave up 7 bases; unmatched junction bases: 17. The CDR3 is 18 amino acids. CDR1 is TSWWSYY and CDR2 is QGS in the germline V gene. The CDR3 DNA sequence: TGTGCTCTTGGGGAATCCAGTTCCGAATGGGGATACGCGCGTAAACTCATCTTT. Translated, it gives CALGESSSEWGYARKLIF.

This chain links TRDV1 with TRDJ1, with a tentative D call TRDD3 (5 bases). Germline-derived CDR1 and CDR2 are TSWWSYY and QGS. This CDR3 comprises 19 residues. V was trimmed by 0 bases and J by 7 bases, leaving 27 bases between them. CDR3 residues: CALGELRLRGLQAAGKLIF. CDR3 bases: TGTGCTCTTGGGGAACTCCGTCTCCGGGGGCTACAAGCGGCCGGTAAACTCATCTTT.

The V call is TRDV1, the J call TRDJ1, with a weak D call TRDD2 (6 bases). Germline V gene data show CDR1 as TSWWSYY and CDR2 as QGS. The V and J ends lost 0 bases and 0 bases respectively, with 20 bases between them. CDR3 length: 19 residues. CDR3 sequence reads: CALGELGLYPTGHTDKLIF. The CDR3, as DNA: TGTGCTCTTGGGGAACTAGGATTATATCCTACCGGTCACACCGATAAACTCATCTTT.

This sequence joins TRDV1 and TRDJ1, with D possibly matching TRDD3 (8 bases). This CDR3 contains 26 residues. From germline, CDR1 is TSWWSYY and CDR2 QGS. With 0 bases removed from V and 1 base from J, the gap between germline ends came to 42 bases. CDR3: CALGELILAIPTRDTVRAWCTDKLIF. The DNA of the CDR3 is TGTGCTCTTGGGGAACTAATTTTGGCAATTCCTACGCGGGATACGGTCCGAGCGTGGTGCACCGATAAACTCATCTTT.

The chain has TRDV1 and TRDJ1; D tentatively fits TRDD2 or TRDD3 (5 bases each). V was clipped by 1 base and J by 0 bases, with 21 bases between them. Per germline, CDR1 TSWWSYY and CDR2 QGS. The CDR3 spans 19 residues. CDR3 DNA sequence: TGTGCTCTTGGGGAACGGAATTCGGGATTCCTTTCGTACACCGATAAACTCATCTTT. It specifies CALGERNSGFLSYTDKLIF.

A few counts support this clone. The chain joins TRDV3 to TRDJ1; the D gene is possibly TRDD2 (5 bases). The CDR3 consists of 17 residues. V dropped 5 bases and J dropped 0 bases, with 25 bases sitting between them. In germline, CDR1 is TVYSNPD, CDR2 GDNSRS (reference sequence). CDR3: CAPSSTGLTWYTDKLIF. CDR3 DNA: TGTGCCCCCTCTTCCACAGGCCTGACCTGGTACACCGATAAACTCATCTTT.

V usage is TRDV1 and J usage is TRDJ1; the D gene is possibly TRDD2 (5 bases). The CDR3 length is 17 residues. Germline V gene lookup returns CDR1 TSWWSYY and CDR2 QGS. The V and J ends lost 3 bases and 0 bases respectively, with 17 bases between them. The CDR3: CALGDFPFSVYTDKLIF. The CDR3 nucleotides are TGTGCTCTTGGGGACTTCCCCTTTTCGGTGTACACCGATAAACTCATCTTT.

This clone was seen a handful of times. This chain joins TRDV1 and TRDJ1; 12 bases are shared with TRDD3. This CDR3 has 19 residues. V trimming: 2 bases; J trimming: 0 bases; junction bases outside the gene matches: 10. The germline gives CDR1 TSWWSYY, CDR2 QGS. CDR3 loop: CALGETHWGIPQYTDKLIF. CDR3 coding DNA: TGTGCTCTTGGGGAAACTCACTGGGGGATACCCCAGTACACCGATAAACTCATCTTT.

The gene calls are TRDV1 and TRDJ1, with 7 bases identical to TRDD3. Trimming cost V 4 bases and J 4 bases; bases outside gene matches: 18. The CDR3 sequence is 18 residues long. Germline values: CDR1 TSWWSYY, CDR2 QGS. The CDR3 is CALGASTSGGSDDDKLIF. In nucleotides, the CDR3 is TGTGCTCTTGGGGCCTCTACGTCGGGGGGATCGGATGACGATAAACTCATCTTT.

The chain is built from TRDV1 and TRDJ1, with 7 positions matching TRDD2. V was clipped by 6 bases and J by 11 bases; unmatched bases: 15. CDR1 and CDR2 (germline): TSWWSYY, QGS. The CDR3 spans 14 residues. The CDR3 protein is CALGTHVPTAHLIF. Written as DNA, the CDR3 is TGTGCTCTTGGTACCCACGTTCCTACCGCCCACCTCATCTTT.

V and J are TRDV1 and TRDJ1; D may be TRDD2 (6 bases). The CDR3 has 23 residues. The ends were cut back, 0 bases at V and 0 bases at J, with 32 bases in the middle. Germline assignment: CDR1 TSWWSYY and CDR2 QGS. This chain's CDR3 is CALGELLFPSYARVGWNTDKLIF. The CDR3 DNA sequence: TGTGCTCTTGGGGAACTACTCTTCCCGTCCTACGCCCGGGTGGGCTGGAACACCGATAAACTCATCTTT.

V usage is TRDV1 and J usage is TRDJ1; 8 bases line up with TRDD2. The V and J ends lost 4 bases and 1 base, in that order; junction bases with no gene match: 11. Per germline, CDR1 TSWWSYY and CDR2 QGS. The CDR3 is 17 residues long. CDR3: CALGGLPTRYCTDKLIF. The DNA for the CDR3 is TGTGCTCTTGGGGGACTTCCTACGAGGTACTGCACCGATAAACTCATCTTT.